These 21 T cell receptor beta chains share one sample of origin, sequenced in a study of T cells expressing NK-cell markers (dated by TCRdb to 2019 to 2021). Library preparation was by 5' RACE. The instrument was an Illumina HiSeq 2000. Following TCRdb reprocessing, every CDR3 protein sequence forms one entry, and DNA is not provided. The record for this sample contains about 150,000 distinct CDR3 sequences. The ten top clones hold about 39% of the sample. The sample was blood T cells: a sorted CD56 or NKG2C T cell subset, CD4+ or CD8+ T cells, or bulk PBMC T cells (not recorded which). The receptors stem from a woman aged 45-60 years in good health. Donor details come from another sample of the same person, matched by shared clones.

The chain recombines TRBV12-3 or TRBV12-4 with TRBJ2-1; without DNA, the TCRdb call of TRBD1 cannot be checked. CDR3 size: 13 residues. The CDR3 here is CASVGRDYNEQFF.

The V call is TRBV4-1, the J call TRBJ2-5; TCRdb calls TRBD2, which cannot be checked without DNA. The CDR3 runs 13 residues. The germline gives CDR1 MGHRA, CDR2 YSYEKL. The CDR3 loop is CASSPTIDGTQYF.

V and J are TRBV4-1 and TRBJ2-7; the TCRdb D gene call, TRBD2, has no DNA to confirm it. Germline lookup yields CDR1 MGHRA and CDR2 YSYEKL. This CDR3 has 15 residues. CDR3 region: CASSQNAGSLYEQYF.

The chain is built from TRBV28 and TRBJ2-3; TCRdb selects TRBD2, and the lack of DNA leaves this call unchecked. The CDR3 has 15 amino acids. Per the germline V gene, CDR1 is MDHEN and CDR2 is SYDVKM. The CDR3 region is CASSLRLAETDTQYF.

The chain joins TRBV24-1 to TRBJ2-3; as DNA is missing, the TRBD1 call by TCRdb cannot be tested. The CDR3 is made up of 17 amino acids. Germline V gives CDR1 KGHDR, CDR2 SFDVKD. The CDR3: CATSGDSDLGSTDTQYF.

The chain employs TRBV27 and TRBJ2-2; the D call of TRBD2 rests on TCRdb alone, since no DNA is present to check it. Germline CDR1 and CDR2: MNHEY and SMNVEV (reference sequence). This CDR3 contains 16 residues. The CDR3 here is CASSLLGRINTGELFF.

The V and J genes are TRBV19 and TRBJ2-1. This CDR3 has 13 amino acids. CDR1 and CDR2 (germline): LNHDA, SQIVND (reference sequence). The chain's CDR3 is CASSIGWANEQFF.

The chain employs TRBV7-9 and TRBJ2-2; lacking DNA, the TRBD2 call made by TCRdb goes unchecked. CDR3 size: 13 residues. Germline V lookup: CDR1 SEHNR, CDR2 FQNEAQ (reference sequence). The CDR3 protein is CASSWTETGELFF.

The rearrangement joins TRBV5-1 to TRBJ1-1. This CDR3 is 15 amino acids long. The germline V gene encodes CDR1 SGHRS and CDR2 YFSETQ. The CDR3 sequence is CASSLRPGVNTEAFF.

The chain is built from TRBV5-1 and TRBJ2-1; the D gene TCRdb calls, TRBD1, cannot be checked with no DNA. Per germline, CDR1 SGHRS and CDR2 YFSETQ. This CDR3 has 14 residues. CDR3: CASSLETRQDEQFF. Looking up the rest from reference TRBV5-1 and TRBJ2-1 gives the full variable domain: KAGVTQTPRYLIKTRGQQVTLSCSPISGHRSVSWYQQTPGQGLQFLFEYFSETQRNKGNFPGRFSGRQFSNSRSEMNVSTLELGDSALYLCASSLETRQDEQFFGPGTRLTVL.

The chain employs TRBV7-9 and TRBJ2-7. Germline assignment: CDR1 SEHNR and CDR2 FQNEAQ (reference sequence). CDR3 size: 13 residues. CDR3 region: CASSSELFYEQYF.

The V call is TRBV6-5, the J call TRBJ2-1; TCRdb's D gene call, TRBD2, goes unchecked for lack of DNA. The length of the CDR3 is 14 residues. Germline loops: CDR1 MNHEY, CDR2 SVGAGI. CDR3 in amino acids: CASSYSAGGSEQFF.

The chain uses TRBV11-2 and TRBJ2-3; TCRdb's assignment of TRBD1 cannot be checked, as there is no DNA. Germline V gene lookup returns CDR1 SGHAT and CDR2 FQNNGV. CDR3 length equals 19 residues. The CDR3 protein is CASSLVSYPGTGDTDTQYF.

The chain uses TRBV12-3 or TRBV12-4 and TRBJ2-5; there is no DNA to check the TCRdb D call of TRBD1. The CDR3 contains 16 residues. The CDR3 sequence: CASSFRRTETGETQYF.

The chain couples TRBV12-3 or TRBV12-4 to TRBJ1-5. The CDR3 is made up of 12 amino acids. The chain's CDR3 is CASTADNQPQHF.

The chain joins TRBV7-9 to TRBJ1-4; TCRdb proposes TRBD1, but this gene call is untestable without DNA. The CDR3 loop spans 15 amino acids. Germline V gene sequence: CDR1 SEHNR, CDR2 FQNEAQ (reference sequence). This CDR3 is CASSYPLAGGEKLFF.

This chain connects TRBV7-9 to TRBJ2-3; TCRdb lists TRBD1, though no DNA is available to test this call. This CDR3 comprises 16 residues. Germline V CDR1 and CDR2: SEHNR, FQNEAQ (reference sequence). CDR3 region: CASSQRQGWSTDTQYF.

The J gene is TRBJ2-2, the V gene TRBV6-5; TCRdb returns TRBD1, unconfirmable since there is no DNA. Germline V CDR1 and CDR2: MNHEY, SVGAGI. This CDR3 has 18 amino acids. The CDR3 is CASSYSGIGVSNTGELFF.

V is TRBV6-5 and J is TRBJ2-3; absent DNA, TCRdb's TRBD2 call cannot be checked. Germline V gene sequence: CDR1 MNHEY, CDR2 SVGAGI. This CDR3 is 16 amino acids long. The chain's CDR3 is CASRSWLAGESDTQYF.

The chain recombines TRBV27 with TRBJ2-1; as DNA is missing, the TRBD2 call by TCRdb cannot be tested. The CDR3 is 15 amino acids. Germline values: CDR1 MNHEY, CDR2 SMNVEV (reference sequence). This CDR3 is CASSAREGTYNEQFF.

The chain couples TRBV6-5 to TRBJ2-2. The CDR3 extends over 14 amino acids. Germline V gene data show CDR1 as MNHEY and CDR2 as SVGAGI. The CDR3 spells CASSYSIGTGELFF.